These 21 T cell receptor beta chains originate from one sample sequenced in a study of CD8+ T cells in alopecia areata. Extracted from the samples, RNA was reverse transcribed into cDNA to serve as the sequencing template. Produced via immunoSEQ multiplex PCR; TCRdb's table is partial and in-frame only. The table includes 130,000 to 150,000 clones, about two thirds detected once. Sequencing was carried out using CD8+ T cells sorted from blood. All receptors derive from a human donor in good health.

This chain connects TRBV6-5 to TRBJ2-1, with 10 bases identical to TRBD2. The length of the CDR3 is 13 residues. V was pared by 10 bases and J by 5 bases, with 5 bases of the junction left unmatched. Germline CDR1 MNHEY, CDR2 SVGAGI. The CDR3 sequence: CAIRGLADNEQFF. In DNA form, the CDR3 reads TGTGCCATCAGAGGACTAGCGGACAATGAGCAGTTCTTC.

The gene calls are TRBV10-3 and TRBJ2-1; 8 nucleotides line up with TRBD2. The CDR3 totals 14 residues. V was pared by 2 bases and J by 5 bases, with 2 bases of the junction left unmatched. Germline-derived CDR1 and CDR2 are ENHRY and SYGVKD. The CDR3 here is CAISESGGNNEQFF. The CDR3 DNA follows: TGTGCCATCAGTGAGAGCGGGGGAAACAATGAGCAGTTCTTC.

The rearrangement joins TRBV18 to TRBJ1-3; perhaps TRBD1 as D (5 bases). Germline assignment: CDR1 KGHSH and CDR2 LQKENI. V lost 2 bases and J lost 1, with 15 bases in between. The CDR3 sequence is 17 residues long. CDR3 bases: TGTGCCAGCTCACCAACGAGGGTCAGGGCTTCTGGAAACACCATATATTTT. Protein product: CASSPTRVRASGNTIYF.

The genes are TRBV30 and TRBJ2-7; 10 bases are shared with TRBD1. V was pared by 3 bases and J by 2 bases, with 4 bases of the junction left unmatched. CDR3 length equals 14 residues. Per the germline V gene, CDR1 is GTSNPN and CDR2 is SVGIG (reference sequence). CDR3 in DNA: TGTGCCTGGAGACCAGGGACAGGGGCCTACGAGCAGTACTTC. Encoded protein: CAWRPGTGAYEQYF.

The chain carries TRBV7-9 and TRBJ2-1; either TRBD1 or TRBD2 may supply D (7 bases each). V was cut by 5 bases and J by 5 bases, with 16 bases left in between. The germline V gene encodes CDR1 SEHNR and CDR2 FQNEAQ (reference sequence). This CDR3 comprises 15 residues. For the CDR3, the DNA is TGTGCCAGCAGCGACAGGGACTACCCTGACAATGAGCAGTTCTTC. Its translation: CASSDRDYPDNEQFF.

The genes are TRBV15 and TRBJ1-1; D might be TRBD1 (6 bases). Germline V gene lookup returns CDR1 LNHNV and CDR2 YYDKDF (reference sequence). The CDR3 has 15 residues. The V gene lost 1 base and the J gene lost 1 base, with 10 bases spanning the gap. For the CDR3, the DNA is TGTGCCACCAGCAGAGGAGGGGGGCGGAACACTGAAGCTTTCTTT. Translated, it gives CATSRGGGRNTEAFF. The full variable domain, in which reference TRBV15 and TRBJ1-1 provide the parts outside the CDR3, is DAMVIQNPRYQVTQFGKPVTLSCSQTLNHNVMYWYQQKSSQAPKLLFHYYDKDFNNEADTPDNFQSRRPNTSFCFLDIRSPGLGDTAMYLCATSRGGGRNTEAFFGQGTRLTVV.

This rearrangement joins TRBV6-5 to TRBJ2-2; D perhaps matches TRBD1 (6 bases). V lost 0 bases to trimming and J lost 5 bases, with 7 bases between them. Looked up from germline, CDR1 is MNHEY and CDR2 is SVGAGI. CDR3 length: 14 residues. DNA for the CDR3: TGTGCCAGCAGTTACTCCACAGGGACCGGGGAGCTGTTTTTT. Translation: CASSYSTGTGELFF.

The CDR3 DNA sequence: TGTGCCAGCAGCGGCGGGGCCATGAACACTGAAGCTTTCTTT. This translates into CASSGGAMNTEAFF. The rearrangement uses TRBV13 and TRBJ1-1; possible D gene TRBD1, 5 bases. CDR1 PRHDT and CDR2 FYEKMQ come from the germline V gene (reference sequence). The length of the CDR3 is 14 residues. Trimming shortened V by 5 bases and J by 0 bases, and 10 bases separated the two germline ends.

This clone was seen only a few times. The V call is TRBV6-5, the J call TRBJ2-7, with 7 bases aligning to TRBD1. The J segment lost 3 bases and the V segment lost 3 bases, leaving 8 bases of the junction unmatched. The CDR3 covers 15 residues. Germline V CDR1 and CDR2: MNHEY, SVGAGI. The CDR3 here is CASSYWSSGGYEQYF. CDR3 nucleotide sequence: TGTGCCAGCAGTTATTGGTCCTCAGGGGGCTACGAGCAGTACTTC.

This chain links TRBV25-1 with TRBJ1-2, with D uncertain. CDR1 and CDR2 (germline): MGHDK, SYGVNS. CDR3 length: 14 residues. V lost 3 bases to trimming and J lost 4 bases, with 12 bases between them. In DNA, the CDR3 is TGTGCCAGCAGTGAGGGTAACGGCGCCTATGGCTACACCTTC. Translated: CASSEGNGAYGYTF.

This rearrangement joins TRBV25-1 to TRBJ1-1; D perhaps matches TRBD1 (5 bases). Trimming shortened V by 6 bases and J by 0 bases, and 8 bases separated the two germline ends. The V gene's germline CDR1 is MGHDK and CDR2 SYGVNS. The CDR3 spans 13 residues. CDR3 coding DNA: TGTGCCAGCAGGGAGACAGTGAACACTGAAGCTTTCTTT. Protein: CASRETVNTEAFF.

The chain links TRBV9 to TRBJ2-7; TRBD2 agrees at 12 bases. The CDR3 spans 13 residues. Unmatched junction bases numbered 2, after V lost 3 bases and J lost 7 bases. Germline values: CDR1 SGDLS, CDR2 YYNGEE. The CDR3 sequence is CASSGLAGAEQYF. The DNA of the CDR3 is TGTGCCAGCAGCGGACTAGCGGGAGCGGAGCAGTACTTC.

V gene TRBV13 combines with J gene TRBJ2-5, with 9 bases fitting TRBD1. The germline V gene has CDR1 PRHDT and CDR2 FYEKMQ (reference sequence). J was trimmed by 2 bases and V by 5 bases; bases with no gene match: 6. The CDR3 contains 15 residues. CDR3 nucleotides: TGTGCCAGCAGCACAAGGACAGGGGAACAAGAGACCCAGTACTTC. Its protein product is CASSTRTGEQETQYF.

This chain joins TRBV29-1 and TRBJ2-1; 7 positions match TRBD1. Germline V gene sequence: CDR1 SQVTM, CDR2 ANQGSEA. V trimming: 7 bases; J trimming: 0 bases; junction bases outside the gene matches: 12. The CDR3 covers 16 residues. CDR3 nucleotide sequence: TGCAGCGAAACAGGGGCAGGTTCAAGCTCCTACAATGAGCAGTTCTTC. Translating gives CSETGAGSSSYNEQFF.

This clone was observed a handful of times. V gene TRBV29-1 combines with J gene TRBJ2-7; D is perhaps TRBD2 (6 bases). The V gene lost 7 bases and the J gene lost 5 bases, with 12 bases spanning the gap. CDR3 length equals 11 residues. Per the germline V gene, CDR1 is SQVTM and CDR2 is ANQGSEA. In nucleotides, the CDR3 is TGCAGCGGGCGGACGGGAGACGAGCAGTACTTC. This translates into CSGRTGDEQYF.

This chain uses TRBV6-5 with TRBJ2-1, with a tentative D call TRBD1 (6 bases). Germline-derived CDR1 and CDR2 are MNHEY and SVGAGI. V was clipped by 6 bases and J by 0 bases, with 12 bases between them. This CDR3 is 15 amino acids long. The CDR3 reads CASSPTGSSYNEQFF. CDR3 nucleotide sequence: TGTGCCAGCAGCCCAACAGGGAGCTCCTACAATGAGCAGTTCTTC.

The rearrangement links TRBV5-6 to TRBJ2-7, with unresolved D. CDR1 SGHDT and CDR2 YYEEEE come from the germline V gene. Trimming removed 2 bases from V and 0 bases from J, with 9 bases in between. The CDR3 loop spans 14 amino acids. The CDR3 nucleotides read TGTGCCAGCAGCTTCCTGCTGAGCTCCTACGAGCAGTACTTC. Residues: CASSFLLSSYEQYF.

The chain combines TRBV5-6 with TRBJ1-1, with TRBD1 matching over 7 bases. There are 14 residues in the CDR3. J lost 4 bases, V lost 5 bases, and 8 bases had no gene match. Germline-derived CDR1 and CDR2 are SGHDT and YYEEEE. The CDR3 loop is CASRPSQGPTEAFF. The CDR3 nucleotides are TGTGCCAGCAGACCGTCACAGGGGCCCACTGAAGCTTTCTTT.

The rearrangement uses TRBV28 and TRBJ2-5; 11 positions match TRBD2. Per germline, CDR1 MDHEN and CDR2 SYDVKM. V shed 9 bases and J 4 bases; nucleotides not matched to a gene: 7. CDR3 length: 14 amino acids. The CDR3 DNA sequence: TGTGCCAGTAGCGGGAGGGGAGGTTTAGAGACCCAGTACTTC. Its translation: CASSGRGGLETQYF.

This clone was recorded a few times. V and J are TRBV29-1 and TRBJ2-5, with 7 bases aligning to TRBD2. Germline loops: CDR1 SQVTM, CDR2 ANQGSEA. Trimming removed 3 bases from V and 4 bases from J; junction bases left unmatched: 5. This CDR3 region has 13 residues. The CDR3 DNA is TGCAGCGTTGATTCCGGGAGGTTAGAGACCCAGTACTTC. Translating it yields CSVDSGRLETQYF.

The chain is built from TRBV15 and TRBJ2-1; D gene ambiguous. Germline CDR1 is LNHNV and CDR2 is YYDKDF (reference sequence). The germline V and J ends were trimmed by 0 bases and 4 bases, with 1 base remaining between them. The CDR3 consists of 12 residues. CDR3 region: CATSREYNEQFF. The CDR3 bases are TGTGCCACCAGCAGAGAGTACAATGAGCAGTTCTTC.